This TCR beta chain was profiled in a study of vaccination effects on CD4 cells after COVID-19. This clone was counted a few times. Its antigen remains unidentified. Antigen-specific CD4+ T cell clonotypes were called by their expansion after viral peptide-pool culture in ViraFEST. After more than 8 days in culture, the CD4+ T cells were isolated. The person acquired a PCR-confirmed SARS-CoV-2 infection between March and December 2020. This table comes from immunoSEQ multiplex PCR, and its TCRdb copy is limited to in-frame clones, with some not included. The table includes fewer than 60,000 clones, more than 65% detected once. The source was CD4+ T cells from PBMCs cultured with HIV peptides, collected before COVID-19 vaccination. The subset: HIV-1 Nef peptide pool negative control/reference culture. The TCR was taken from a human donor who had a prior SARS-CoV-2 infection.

This CDR3 reads CASSQDWTAEQYF. CDR3 bases: TGTGCCAGCAGCCAAGATTGGACAGCCGAGCAGTACTTC. The gene calls are TRBV3-1 (or the pseudogene TRBV3-2) and TRBJ2-7; a possible D gene is TRBD1 (6 bases). Germline lookup yields CDR1 LGHDT and CDR2 YNNKEL (reference sequence). V was pared by 0 bases and J by 6 bases, with 9 bases between. CDR3 length: 13 amino acids.